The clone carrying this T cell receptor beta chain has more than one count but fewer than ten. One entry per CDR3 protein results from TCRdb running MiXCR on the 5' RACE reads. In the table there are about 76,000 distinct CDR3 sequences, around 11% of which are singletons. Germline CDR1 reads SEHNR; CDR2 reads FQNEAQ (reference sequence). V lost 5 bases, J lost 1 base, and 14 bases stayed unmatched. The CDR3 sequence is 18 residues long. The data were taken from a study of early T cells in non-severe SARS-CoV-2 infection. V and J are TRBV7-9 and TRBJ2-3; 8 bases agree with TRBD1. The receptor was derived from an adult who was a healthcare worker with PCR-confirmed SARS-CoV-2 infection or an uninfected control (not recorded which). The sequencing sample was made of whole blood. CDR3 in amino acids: CASSTTSYNRGGTDTQYF. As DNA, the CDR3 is TGTGCCAGCAGCACAACATCCTATAACAGGGGGGGCACAGATACGCAGTATTTT.